The present entry profiles one T cell receptor (beta chain) with its context. This sample was taken from a study of CD8+ T cells in alopecia areata. Treatment: oral pan-JAK inhibitor, 5-10 mg twice daily. The authors extracted RNA and reverse transcribed it into cDNA as the sequencing template. The table came from immunoSEQ multiplex PCR; TCRdb's copy has only in-frame clones and leaves some out. The table shows around 140,000 clones, with 54% occurring only once. Trimming stripped 6 bases from V and 4 bases from J, with 12 bases between. The V gene's germline CDR1 is PRHDT and CDR2 FYEKMQ (reference sequence). The CDR3 sequence is 13 residues long.

Here the sequenced sample was CD8+ T cells sorted from blood, taken at week 4, from a patient treated with tofacitinib. The receptor was derived from a human donor with alopecia areata. The chain couples TRBV13 to TRBJ1-2; no reliable D call. The CDR3 sequence is CASSLSGGYGYTF. CDR3 DNA: TGTGCCAGCAGTTTAAGCGGCGGCTATGGCTACACCTTC.